A selection of T cell receptor beta chains follows, all from one sample in a study of graft-versus-host responses after intestinal transplantation. Their antigen targets remain unknown. Assay: immunoSEQ multiplex PCR; the TCRdb copy retains only in-frame clones and omits some. The top ten hold roughly 0.2% of the sample, which has about 120,000 clones, approximately 90% seen once. The specimen was unstimulated CD4+ T cells sorted from spleen or lymph node cells, collected before intestinal transplant. The receptors here all came from a human donor who received an intestinal transplant. The CDR3 runs from the conserved cysteine through the conserved F or W. Each record gives: J gene, D gene, V gene, clone size, CDR3 protein, CDR3 DNA. The D gene is left open where the match is weak. Where a row states a size, it is once, few, many or the class of an expanded clone; other rows omit it.

J: TRBJ2-7
D: TRBD1
V: TRBV5-1
size: NA
CDR3: CASSPRDRTYEQYF
DNA: TGCGCCAGCAGCCCCCGGGACAGGACCTACGAGCAGTACTTC

J: TRBJ1-5
D: TRBD1
V: TRBV27
size: NA
CDR3: CASSYGDRGRNQPQHF
DNA: TGTGCCAGCAGTTATGGGGACAGGGGGCGCAATCAGCCCCAGCATTTT

J: TRBJ1-2
D: NA
V: TRBV18
size: NA
CDR3: CASSPDRYYGYTF
DNA: TGTGCCAGCTCACCCGACAGGTACTATGGCTACACCTTC

J: TRBJ2-3
D: TRBD2
V: TRBV19
size: once
CDR3: CASSSGTSGDTDTQYF
DNA: TGTGCCAGTAGTAGTGGGACTAGCGGGGACACAGATACGCAGTATTTT

J: TRBJ2-1
D: TRBD2
V: TRBV5-6
size: NA
CDR3: CASLKSGTYNEQFF
DNA: TGTGCCAGCCTGAAAAGCGGGACCTACAATGAGCAGTTCTTC

J: TRBJ1-6
D: NA
V: TRBV10-2
size: NA
CDR3: CASTVEGSSPLHF
DNA: TGCGCCAGCACCGTGGAGGGGAGTTCACCCCTCCACTTT

J: TRBJ1-2
D: TRBD1
V: TRBV5-1
size: NA
CDR3: CASSPRPGQGREDGYTF
DNA: TGCGCCAGCAGCCCCAGACCGGGACAGGGGCGAGAGGATGGCTACACCTTC

J: TRBJ1-6
D: TRBD1
V: TRBV5-1
size: NA
CDR3: CASSPGTGYNSPLHF
DNA: TGCGCCAGCAGCCCCGGGACAGGGTATAATTCACCCCTCCACTTT

J: TRBJ1-1
D: NA
V: TRBV6-5
size: NA
CDR3: CASSSYSMAGPTEAFF
DNA: TGTGCCAGCAGTTCATACTCGATGGCAGGGCCCACTGAAGCTTTCTTT

J: TRBJ2-7
D: NA
V: TRBV11-2
size: NA
CDR3: CASTLRPSGATYYEQYF
DNA: TGTGCCAGCACCCTTCGGCCCTCAGGGGCTACTTACTACGAGCAGTACTTC

J: TRBJ2-7
D: TRBD2
V: TRBV10-3
size: NA
CDR3: CAIRPTSGVNEQYF
DNA: TGTGCCATCAGGCCGACTAGCGGGGTTAACGAGCAGTACTTC

J: TRBJ2-1
D: NA
V: TRBV10-1
size: NA
CDR3: CASSLDLLSNEQFF
DNA: TGCGCCAGCAGCCTGGACTTATTATCCAATGAGCAGTTCTTC

J: TRBJ1-2
D: NA
V: TRBV7-8
size: NA
CDR3: CASSHAGPVNYGYTF
DNA: TGTGCCAGCAGCCACGCGGGACCGGTTAACTATGGCTACACCTTC

J: TRBJ2-3
D: TRBD1
V: TRBV27
size: NA
CDR3: CASSLKYRGRKDTQYF
DNA: TGTGCCAGCAGTTTGAAGTACAGGGGGCGCAAAGATACGCAGTATTTT

J: TRBJ2-3
D: TRBD2
V: TRBV9
size: NA
CDR3: CASSPRGLAGGADTQYF
DNA: TGTGCCAGCAGCCCCAGGGGGCTAGCGGGGGGAGCAGATACGCAGTATTTT

J: TRBJ2-3
D: TRBD2
V: TRBV10-3
size: NA
CDR3: CAASGRAPAADTQYF
DNA: TGTGCCGCTAGCGGGAGGGCTCCCGCCGCAGATACGCAGTATTTT

J: TRBJ1-6
D: TRBD1
V: TRBV6-6
size: NA
CDR3: CASSYPGGTSPLHF
DNA: TGTGCCAGCAGTTACCCAGGGGGCACGTCACCCCTCCACTTT

J: TRBJ2-6
D: NA
V: TRBV7-2
size: NA
CDR3: CASSLDGGANVLTF
DNA: TGTGCCAGCAGCTTAGACGGTGGGGCCAACGTCCTGACTTTC

J: TRBJ2-3
D: TRBD1
V: TRBV5-1
size: NA
CDR3: CASSLLVTGGAEDTQYF
DNA: TGCGCCAGCAGCTTGTTGGTGACAGGGGGCGCCGAAGATACGCAGTATTTT

J: TRBJ1-5
D: NA
V: TRBV6-1
size: NA
CDR3: CASSEAWGGQGSNQPQHF
DNA: TGTGCCAGCAGTGAAGCGTGGGGGGGGCAGGGTAGCAATCAGCCCCAGCATTTT

J: TRBJ1-1
D: TRBD1
V: TRBV15
size: NA
CDR3: CATSIKNRGTEAFF
DNA: TGTGCCACCAGCATAAAAAACAGGGGCACTGAAGCTTTCTTT

J: TRBJ2-3
D: TRBD2
V: TRBV5-1
size: NA
CDR3: CASSFSGGTTDTQYF
DNA: TGCGCCAGCAGCTTTAGCGGGGGAACCACAGATACGCAGTATTTT

J: TRBJ1-5
D: TRBD1
V: TRBV7-9
size: NA
CDR3: CASSLVRDRGDQPQHF
DNA: TGTGCCAGCAGCTTAGTCCGAGACAGGGGGGACCAGCCCCAGCATTTT

J: TRBJ1-1
D: NA
V: TRBV5-1
size: NA
CDR3: CASSPGLNTEAFF
DNA: TGCGCCAGCAGCCCGGGATTGAACACTGAAGCTTTCTTT

J: TRBJ2-5
D: NA
V: TRBV7-6
size: NA
CDR3: CASSSVELMAQYF
DNA: TGTGCCAGCAGCTCGGTAGAATTGATGGCCCAGTACTTC

J: TRBJ2-3
D: TRBD1
V: TRBV7-9
size: NA
CDR3: CASSLGRGTSDTQYF
DNA: TGTGCCAGCAGCTTAGGCAGGGGGACGTCAGATACGCAGTATTTT

J: TRBJ1-5
D: TRBD1
V: TRBV28
size: NA
CDR3: CASNTLWTGGSQPQHF
DNA: TGTGCCAGCAACACACTCTGGACAGGGGGAAGTCAGCCCCAGCATTTT

J: TRBJ1-3
D: TRBD1
V: TRBV6-5
size: few
CDR3: CASSSQGATIYF
DNA: TGTGCCAGCAGTTCCCAGGGGGCCACCATATATTTT

J: TRBJ1-2
D: NA
V: TRBV28
size: NA
CDR3: CASSPEVYGYTF
DNA: TGTGCCAGCAGTCCTGAGGTCTATGGCTACACCTTC

J: TRBJ1-6
D: NA
V: TRBV5-1
size: NA
CDR3: CASSLDTKKLGSPLHF
DNA: TGCGCCAGCAGCTTAGATACCAAGAAACTCGGTTCACCCCTCCACTTT

J: TRBJ2-3
D: NA
V: TRBV11-2
size: once
CDR3: CATSPFSGLSTDTQYF
DNA: TGTGCCACGTCCCCGTTTAGCGGTCTTAGCACAGATACGCAGTATTTT

J: TRBJ2-2
D: NA
V: TRBV7-8
size: NA
CDR3: CASSLGGSGELFF
DNA: TGTGCCAGCAGCTTAGGAGGTTCCGGGGAGCTGTTTTTT

J: TRBJ2-5
D: TRBD2
V: TRBV5-1
size: NA
CDR3: CTSSLLLADQETQYF
DNA: TGCACCAGCAGTCTTCTGCTAGCGGACCAAGAGACCCAGTACTTC

J: TRBJ2-3
D: NA
V: TRBV20-1
size: NA
CDR3: CSVHSDTQYF
DNA: TGCAGTGTCCATTCAGATACGCAGTATTTT

J: TRBJ1-2
D: NA
V: TRBV18
size: NA
CDR3: CASSPPRENYGYTF
DNA: TGTGCCAGCTCACCACCGAGGGAAAACTATGGCTACACCTTC

J: TRBJ2-2
D: NA
V: TRBV11-2
size: NA
CDR3: CASSSQGTGELFF
DNA: TGTGCCAGCAGCTCCCAGGGCACCGGGGAGCTGTTTTTT

J: TRBJ1-2
D: TRBD1
V: TRBV5-4
size: NA
CDR3: CASSKDRVYGYTF
DNA: TGTGCCAGCAGTAAGGACAGGGTATATGGCTACACCTTC

J: TRBJ1-2
D: NA
V: TRBV6-1
size: NA
CDR3: CASSGPGFYGYTF
DNA: TGTGCCAGCAGTGGGCCGGGGTTCTATGGCTACACCTTC

J: TRBJ2-2
D: NA
V: TRBV4-1
size: NA
CDR3: CASSQRLTVNTGELFF
DNA: TGCGCCAGCAGCCAAAGGTTGACAGTGAACACCGGGGAGCTGTTTTTT

J: TRBJ1-5
D: TRBD1
V: TRBV6-1
size: NA
CDR3: CATGTVINQPQHF
DNA: TGTGCCACCGGGACAGTCATTAATCAGCCCCAGCATTTT

J: TRBJ1-2
D: NA
V: TRBV5-5
size: NA
CDR3: CASSLTAHGFYGYTF
DNA: TGTGCCAGCAGCTTAACAGCCCACGGTTTCTATGGCTACACCTTC

J: TRBJ2-1
D: TRBD2
V: TRBV4-3
size: NA
CDR3: CASSQAHGGGYNEQFF
DNA: TGCGCCAGCAGCCAAGCCCACGGGGGGGGCTACAATGAGCAGTTCTTC

J: TRBJ1-5
D: NA
V: TRBV5-5
size: NA
CDR3: CASSTSLRSNQPQHF
DNA: TGTGCCAGCAGCACGAGTCTGAGGAGCAATCAGCCCCAGCATTTT

J: TRBJ1-1
D: TRBD1
V: TRBV19
size: NA
CDR3: CASSPRQGTNTEAFF
DNA: TGTGCCAGTAGCCCGAGACAGGGAACGAACACTGAAGCTTTCTTT

J: TRBJ1-2
D: NA
V: TRBV7-2
size: NA
CDR3: CASSSRVEKTYGYTF
DNA: TGTGCCAGCAGCTCCCGGGTAGAAAAAACCTATGGCTACACCTTC

J: TRBJ1-1
D: NA
V: TRBV5-6
size: few
CDR3: CARSILAEAFF
DNA: TGTGCCAGGAGTATATTGGCTGAAGCTTTCTTT

J: TRBJ2-5
D: TRBD2
V: TRBV7-2
size: NA
CDR3: CASTLGRLALPQETQYF
DNA: TGTGCCAGCACTTTAGGTAGACTAGCGTTACCTCAAGAGACCCAGTACTTC

J: TRBJ1-4
D: NA
V: TRBV19
size: NA
CDR3: CASSMGATVYEKLFF
DNA: TGTGCCAGTAGTATGGGAGCAACAGTTTATGAAAAACTGTTTTTT

J: TRBJ1-4
D: TRBD1
V: TRBV5-4
size: NA
CDR3: CASSLGGQGGEKLFF
DNA: TGTGCCAGCAGCTTGGGGGGACAGGGGGGCGAAAAACTGTTTTTT

J: TRBJ2-3
D: NA
V: TRBV18
size: NA
CDR3: CASSPIRGRSTDTQYF
DNA: TGTGCCAGCTCACCAATCAGGGGACGGAGCACAGATACGCAGTATTTT

J: TRBJ2-5
D: NA
V: TRBV6-5
size: NA
CDR3: CASSYQLRTGTGTQYF
DNA: TGTGCCAGCAGTTACCAGCTAAGGACGGGGACTGGGACCCAGTACTTC

J: TRBJ2-1
D: NA
V: TRBV7-2
size: NA
CDR3: CASAAGIEQFF
DNA: TGTGCCAGCGCCGCTGGCATTGAGCAGTTCTTC

J: TRBJ1-3
D: NA
V: TRBV19
size: NA
CDR3: CASSIGRTAGNTIYF
DNA: TGTGCCAGTAGTATAGGGCGGACTGCTGGAAACACCATATATTTT